These T cell receptor beta chains were read from a single sample in a study of identical twins. One entry per CDR3 protein, called by TCRdb with MiXCR from the 5' RACE reads. The sample shows about 920,000 distinct CDR3 sequences, approximately 13% of them seen only once. These data are also associated with another study on yellow fever vaccine responses in identical twins.

The specimen was PBMCs. These receptors were obtained from a woman under 30 in good health. CDR3s include the opening cysteine and the closing phenylalanine or tryptophan. Fields, in order: D gene, J gene, clone size, V gene, CDR3 protein, CDR3 DNA. A D gene is named only where the DNA matches it firmly. Where a row states a size, it is once, few, many or the class of an expanded clone; other rows omit it.

d_gene: NA; j_gene: TRBJ1-1; abundance: many; v_gene: TRBV7-9; CDR3aa: CASSPYSATMNTEAFF; CDR3nt: TGTGCCAGCAGCCCTTACAGTGCAACCATGAACACTGAAGCTTTCTTT
d_gene: TRBD2; j_gene: TRBJ2-1; abundance: NA; v_gene: TRBV5-6; CDR3aa: CASSHDWTSGVVRNEQFF; CDR3nt: TGTGCCAGCAGCCATGACTGGACTAGCGGGGTAGTACGCAATGAGCAGTTCTTC
d_gene: TRBD2; j_gene: TRBJ2-1; abundance: few; v_gene: TRBV7-9; CDR3aa: CASSSPTGTTSYNEQFF; CDR3nt: TGTGCCAGCAGTTCCCCAACCGGGACTACCTCCTACAATGAGCAGTTCTTC
d_gene: NA; j_gene: TRBJ1-1; abundance: many; v_gene: TRBV7-8; CDR3aa: CASSQYKNTEAFF; CDR3nt: TGTGCCAGCAGCCAATACAAGAACACTGAAGCTTTCTTT
d_gene: NA; j_gene: TRBJ2-2; abundance: NA; v_gene: TRBV14; CDR3aa: CASSQGRGNTGELFF; CDR3nt: TGTGCCAGCAGCCAAGGACGGGGCAACACCGGGGAGCTGTTTTTT
d_gene: NA; j_gene: TRBJ2-1; abundance: many; v_gene: TRBV3-1; CDR3aa: CASSRWGESYNEQFF; CDR3nt: TGTGCCAGCAGTCGCTGGGGGGAGAGCTACAATGAGCAGTTCTTC
d_gene: TRBD1; j_gene: TRBJ2-1; abundance: NA; v_gene: TRBV29-1; CDR3aa: CSAAGDRGYNEQFF; CDR3nt: TGCAGCGCCGCCGGGGACAGGGGATACAATGAGCAGTTCTTC
d_gene: TRBD2; j_gene: TRBJ2-7; abundance: few; v_gene: TRBV20-1; CDR3aa: CSARTSGNYEQYF; CDR3nt: TGCAGTGCCCGGACTAGCGGGAACTACGAGCAGTACTTC
d_gene: NA; j_gene: TRBJ1-1; abundance: NA; v_gene: TRBV18; CDR3aa: CASSPPGSSNTEAFF; CDR3nt: TGTGCCAGCTCACCACCAGGTTCGTCAAACACTGAAGCTTTCTTT
d_gene: NA; j_gene: TRBJ1-4; abundance: NA; v_gene: TRBV2; CDR3aa: CASSENPTNEKLFF; CDR3nt: TGTGCCAGCAGTGAAAACCCAACTAATGAAAAACTGTTTTTT
d_gene: TRBD1; j_gene: TRBJ2-1; abundance: many; v_gene: TRBV20-1; CDR3aa: CSAQPWDRENNEQFF; CDR3nt: TGCAGTGCCCAACCGTGGGACAGGGAAAACAATGAGCAGTTCTTC
d_gene: NA; j_gene: TRBJ2-3; abundance: many; v_gene: TRBV28; CDR3aa: CASSSPGADTQYF; CDR3nt: TGTGCCAGCAGTTCTCCCGGGGCAGATACGCAGTATTTT
d_gene: NA; j_gene: TRBJ2-6; abundance: few; v_gene: TRBV5-5; CDR3aa: CASSLATTSGANVLTF; CDR3nt: TGTGCCAGCAGCTTGGCCACGACCTCTGGGGCCAACGTCCTGACTTTC
d_gene: NA; j_gene: TRBJ2-3; abundance: few; v_gene: TRBV20-1; CDR3aa: CSAAPAGADTQYF; CDR3nt: TGCAGTGCTGCACCAGCCGGGGCCGATACGCAGTATTTT
d_gene: NA; j_gene: TRBJ2-3; abundance: NA; v_gene: TRBV6-5; CDR3aa: CASSYFPGVSDTQYF; CDR3nt: TGTGCCAGCAGTTACTTTCCGGGAGTATCAGATACGCAGTATTTT
d_gene: TRBD2; j_gene: TRBJ2-5; abundance: few; v_gene: TRBV5-1; CDR3aa: CASSLAGLAVQETQYF; CDR3nt: TGCGCCAGCAGCTTGGCCGGACTAGCGGTCCAAGAGACCCAGTACTTC
d_gene: NA; j_gene: TRBJ2-7; abundance: few; v_gene: TRBV7-8; CDR3aa: CASSGGTGLAGEQYF; CDR3nt: TGTGCCAGCAGTGGTGGGACAGGGCTAGCGGGCGAGCAGTACTTC
d_gene: NA; j_gene: TRBJ1-1; abundance: NA; v_gene: TRBV4-2; CDR3aa: CASSQDPGGGWMNTEAFF; CDR3nt: TGTGCCAGCAGCCAAGATCCCGGTGGAGGTTGGATGAACACTGAAGCTTTCTTT
d_gene: NA; j_gene: TRBJ2-1; abundance: few; v_gene: TRBV4-2; CDR3aa: CASSQEDFDNEQFF; CDR3nt: TGTGCCAGCAGCCAAGAAGATTTTGACAATGAGCAGTTCTTC
d_gene: NA; j_gene: TRBJ1-1; abundance: NA; v_gene: TRBV15; CDR3aa: CATSREPALNTEAFF; CDR3nt: TGTGCCACCAGCAGAGAGCCAGCCCTGAACACTGAAGCTTTCTTT
d_gene: TRBD2; j_gene: TRBJ2-1; abundance: NA; v_gene: TRBV20-1; CDR3aa: CSAKGLAGYNEQFF; CDR3nt: TGCAGTGCAAAGGGACTAGCGGGATACAATGAGCAGTTCTTC
d_gene: NA; j_gene: TRBJ1-1; abundance: NA; v_gene: TRBV6-1; CDR3aa: CASRWLWMNTEAFF; CDR3nt: TGTGCCAGCAGGTGGTTATGGATGAACACTGAAGCTTTCTTT
d_gene: NA; j_gene: TRBJ1-5; abundance: NA; v_gene: TRBV7-9; CDR3aa: CASSPSTGYSNQPQHF; CDR3nt: TGTGCCAGCAGCCCCTCGACGGGATATAGCAATCAGCCCCAGCATTTT
d_gene: TRBD1; j_gene: TRBJ1-6; abundance: NA; v_gene: TRBV2; CDR3aa: CASSSQGLDNSPLHF; CDR3nt: TGTGCCAGCAGTTCACAGGGGCTAGATAATTCACCCCTCCACTTT
d_gene: TRBD2; j_gene: TRBJ2-3; abundance: few; v_gene: TRBV24-1; CDR3aa: CATSDDLGGGSADTQYF; CDR3nt: TGTGCCACCAGTGATGATTTGGGCGGGGGGTCCGCAGATACGCAGTATTTT
d_gene: TRBD1; j_gene: TRBJ2-3; abundance: NA; v_gene: TRBV9; CDR3aa: CASSARTGSTDTQYF; CDR3nt: TGTGCCAGCAGCGCGCGGACAGGGTCGACAGATACGCAGTATTTT